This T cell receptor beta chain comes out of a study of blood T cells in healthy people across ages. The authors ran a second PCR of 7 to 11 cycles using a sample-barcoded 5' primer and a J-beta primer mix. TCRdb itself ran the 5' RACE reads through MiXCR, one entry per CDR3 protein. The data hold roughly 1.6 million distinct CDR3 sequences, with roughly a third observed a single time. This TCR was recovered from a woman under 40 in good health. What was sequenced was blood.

Here the CDR3 DNA reads TGTGCCAGCAGCCACCTGGCCGGGACAGGCTTCAATGAGCAGTTCTTC. Amino acid sequence: CASSHLAGTGFNEQFF. The chain carries TRBV4-2 and TRBJ2-1; 8 bases line up with TRBD1. Germline CDR1 and CDR2: LGHNA and YNFKEQ. The trim removed 3 bases at V and 6 bases at J, leaving 10 bases unmatched. The CDR3 extends over 16 amino acids.